One and the same sample provided the 15 T cell receptor beta chains below, sequenced in a study of shared clonotypes between healthy human individuals. Profiled with immunoSEQ multiplex PCR; TCRdb holds only in-frame clones, not every one. The sample records approximately 1.5 million clones, 98% to 99% being singletons. Material for sequencing was naive CD4+ T cells sorted from blood. The subset denotes: CD45RA+ positively selected. The receptor set was obtained from a man younger than 40 in good health.

The J gene is TRBJ2-7, the V gene TRBV20-1; D not certain. V was shortened by 6 bases and J by 5 bases, with 8 bases between the two germline ends. The V gene's germline CDR1 is DFQATT and CDR2 SNEGSKA (reference sequence). CDR3 length: 10 residues. CDR3 sequence reads: CSADKNEQYF. CDR3 nucleotides: TGCAGTGCCGACAAAAACGAGCAGTACTTC.

In nucleotides, the CDR3 is TGTGCCAGCAGTCATACCGGGACAGTCCTGAACACTGAAGCTTTCTTT. Translated, it gives CASSHTGTVLNTEAFF. The chain has TRBV6-6 and TRBJ1-1; TRBD1 matches 7 bases. With 5 bases clipped from V and 0 bases from J, the junction kept 9 bases outside the gene matches. The CDR3 is made up of 16 amino acids. Germline CDR1 reads MNHNY; CDR2 reads SVGAGI (reference sequence).

The chain recombines TRBV6-1 with TRBJ2-7; 8 bases agree with TRBD2. The CDR3 has 15 amino acids. Looked up from germline, CDR1 is MNHNS and CDR2 is SASEGT. Unmatched junction bases numbered 9, after V lost 4 bases and J lost 4 bases. The CDR3 DNA reads as TGTGCCAGCAGTGTTACGGGGACGGGAGGGTACGAGCAGTACTTC. Translation: CASSVTGTGGYEQYF.

This sequence joins TRBV4-1 and TRBJ2-1; TRBD2 matches 9 bases. CDR3 length: 16 amino acids. Trimming at V came to 4 bases and at J to 9 bases, leaving 13 bases not matched to a gene. Germline-derived CDR1 and CDR2 are MGHRA and YSYEKL. The CDR3: CASSPLGGRAVGEQFF. CDR3 coding DNA: TGCGCCAGCAGCCCCCTTGGCGGGAGGGCCGTAGGTGAGCAGTTCTTC.

The chain recombines TRBV10-2 with TRBJ1-1; D call uncertain. V was pared by 5 bases and J by 0 bases, with 4 bases between. Germline V gene data show CDR1 as WSHSY and CDR2 as SAAADI. The length of the CDR3 is 12 residues. In DNA form, the CDR3 reads TGCGCCAGCAGTCAGCTGAACACTGAAGCTTTCTTT. Translating gives CASSQLNTEAFF.

V usage is TRBV4-1 and J usage is TRBJ2-1, with 8 bases identical to TRBD2. Germline CDR1 and CDR2: MGHRA and YSYEKL. Trimming removed 4 bases from V and 4 bases from J; junction bases left unmatched: 12. CDR3 length equals 17 residues. CDR3 region: CASSLLGTGGAYNEQFF. CDR3 bases: TGCGCCAGCAGCCTACTGGGAACGGGAGGGGCATACAATGAGCAGTTCTTC.

The chain joins TRBV5-1 to TRBJ1-2; D perhaps matches TRBD1 (5 bases). Germline lookup yields CDR1 SGHRS and CDR2 YFSETQ. This CDR3 contains 13 residues. V lost 4 bases and J lost 0, with 7 bases in between. CDR3 DNA: TGCGCCAGCAGCCCCAGGGCTAACTATGGCTACACCTTC. Residues: CASSPRANYGYTF.

The J gene is TRBJ2-3, the V gene TRBV5-6, with 8 nucleotides matching TRBD2. CDR3 length: 16 residues. The trim removed 3 bases at V and 4 bases at J, leaving 10 bases unmatched. CDR1 is SGHDT and CDR2 is YYEEEE in the germline V gene. The CDR3 here is CASSSHRVAGSDTQYF. CDR3 sequence (DNA): TGTGCCAGCAGCTCCCACCGCGTAGCGGGATCAGATACGCAGTATTTT. The full variable domain, rest sourced from reference TRBV5-6 and TRBJ2-3, is DAGVTQSPTHLIKTRGQQVTLRCSPKSGHDTVSWYQQALGQGPQFIFQYYEEEERQRGNFPDRFSGHQFPNYSSELNVNALLLGDSALYLCASSSHRVAGSDTQYFGPGTRLTVL.

The rearrangement joins TRBV5-8 to TRBJ2-5; a weak D match, TRBD1 (6 bases). CDR1 and CDR2 from the germline V gene are SGHTS and YDEGEE. The CDR3 is 14 residues long. The V gene lost 5 bases and the J gene lost 1 base, with 12 bases spanning the gap. CDR3 sequence: CASSTDSFQETQYF. The CDR3 DNA is TGTGCCAGCAGTACGGACAGCTTCCAAGAGACCCAGTACTTC.

The chain joins TRBV18 to TRBJ2-3; 9 bases fit TRBD2. The germline V gene encodes CDR1 KGHSH and CDR2 LQKENI. V gave up 1 base and J gave up 2 bases; unmatched junction bases: 10. The CDR3 spans 18 residues. CDR3 region: CASSPLDPGTSYTDTQYF. The CDR3 DNA reads as TGTGCCAGCTCACCACTCGACCCCGGGACTAGCTACACAGATACGCAGTATTTT. The full variable domain, completed using reference TRBV18 and TRBJ2-3, is NAGVMQNPRHLVRRRGQEARLRCSPMKGHSHVYWYRQLPEEGLKFMVYLQKENIIDESGMPKERFSAEFPKEGPSILRIQQVVRGDSAAYFCASSPLDPGTSYTDTQYFGPGTRLTVL.

The gene calls are TRBV30 and TRBJ2-7; D may match TRBD1 or TRBD2 (6 bases each). Germline V CDR1 and CDR2: GTSNPN, SVGIG (reference sequence). This CDR3 region has 14 residues. Deletions cut 0 bases from V and 2 bases from J, with 11 bases between. The CDR3 region has the DNA TGTGCCTGGAGTGTTGGGGGGCCCGCCTACGAGCAGTACTTC. Translated, it gives CAWSVGGPAYEQYF.

This clone was counted a single time. In nucleotides, the CDR3 is TGCAGCGGTGGACGGGGGATGGTGGACACTGAAGCTTTCTTT. Its translation is CSGGRGMVDTEAFF. V is TRBV29-1 and J is TRBJ1-1; D possibly corresponds to TRBD1 (5 bases). The V and J ends lost 7 bases and 3 bases respectively, with 18 bases between them. Per the germline V gene, CDR1 is SQVTM and CDR2 is ANQGSEA. This CDR3 is 14 amino acids long.

The rearrangement uses TRBV19 and TRBJ1-2, with 7 bases aligning to TRBD1. The CDR3 is 12 residues long. Germline lookup yields CDR1 LNHDA and CDR2 SQIVND (reference sequence). V lost 6 bases and J lost 8; bases outside the gene matches: 6. DNA for the CDR3: TGTGCCAGTAGCAACAGGGGAGGCGGCTACACCTTC. Its translation: CASSNRGGGYTF.

Concerning this clone itself: Within the sample, other DNA sequences also encode this same CDR3. This sequence joins TRBV5-1 and TRBJ2-2, with no clear D. The germline V and J ends were trimmed by 1 base and 4 bases, with 5 bases remaining between them. The CDR3 has 13 amino acids. The germline V gene encodes CDR1 SGHRS and CDR2 YFSETQ. The CDR3 coding sequence is TGCGCCAGCAGCTTGCCCGCCACCGGGGAGCTGTTTTTT. This gives the protein CASSLPATGELFF.

Concerning this clone itself: This specimen includes other DNA sequences encoding the same CDR3. This chain links TRBV4-3 with TRBJ2-7, with a tentative D call TRBD1 (6 bases). Germline CDR1 and CDR2: LGHNA and YSLEER. The CDR3 spans 17 residues. Trimming took off 0 bases at V and 0 bases at J, with 15 bases between the two ends. Here the CDR3 DNA reads TGCGCCAGCAGCCAAGATCTTAGAACAGGGAGCTCCTACGAGCAGTACTTC. Its protein product is CASSQDLRTGSSYEQYF.